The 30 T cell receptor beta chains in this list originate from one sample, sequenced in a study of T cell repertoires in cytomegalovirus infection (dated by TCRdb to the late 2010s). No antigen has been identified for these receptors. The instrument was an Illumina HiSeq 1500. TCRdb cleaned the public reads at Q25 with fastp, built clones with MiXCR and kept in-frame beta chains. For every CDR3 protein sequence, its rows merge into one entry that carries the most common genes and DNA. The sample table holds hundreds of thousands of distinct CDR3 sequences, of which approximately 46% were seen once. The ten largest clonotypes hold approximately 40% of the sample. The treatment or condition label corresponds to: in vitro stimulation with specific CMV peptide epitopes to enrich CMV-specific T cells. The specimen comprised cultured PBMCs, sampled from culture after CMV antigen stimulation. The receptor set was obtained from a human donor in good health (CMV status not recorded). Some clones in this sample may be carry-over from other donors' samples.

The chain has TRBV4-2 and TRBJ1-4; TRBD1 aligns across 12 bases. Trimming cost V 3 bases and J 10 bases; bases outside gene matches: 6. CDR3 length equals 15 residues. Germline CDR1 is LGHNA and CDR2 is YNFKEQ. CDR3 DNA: TGTGCCAGCAGCCAGTCCGGGACAGGGGGCGGAAAACTGTTTTTT. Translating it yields CASSQSGTGGGKLFF.

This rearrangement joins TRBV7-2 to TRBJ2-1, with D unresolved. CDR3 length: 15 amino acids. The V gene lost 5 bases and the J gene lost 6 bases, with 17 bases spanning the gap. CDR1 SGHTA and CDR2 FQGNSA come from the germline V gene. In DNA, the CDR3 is TGTGCCAGCAGCCACGGACGGATTGGGGTCAATGAGCAGTTCTTC. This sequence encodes CASSHGRIGVNEQFF.

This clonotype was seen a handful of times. The CDR3 bases are TGCAGTGCTAGAGCTGGACTAGGCACAGATACGCAGTATTTT. Translated, it gives CSARAGLGTDTQYF. The chain combines TRBV20-1 with TRBJ2-3; 7 nucleotides match TRBD2. CDR3 size: 14 residues. With V trimmed by 1 base and J by 1 base, 2 bases remained unmatched. The germline CDR1 and CDR2 sequences are DFQATT and SNEGSKA (reference sequence).

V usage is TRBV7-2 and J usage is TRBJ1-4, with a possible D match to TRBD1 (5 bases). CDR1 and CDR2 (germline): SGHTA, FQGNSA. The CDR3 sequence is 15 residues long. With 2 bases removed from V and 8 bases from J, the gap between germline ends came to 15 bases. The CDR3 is CASSLNWGLGEKLFF. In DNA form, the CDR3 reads TGTGCCAGCAGCTTAAACTGGGGACTTGGAGAAAAACTGTTTTTT.

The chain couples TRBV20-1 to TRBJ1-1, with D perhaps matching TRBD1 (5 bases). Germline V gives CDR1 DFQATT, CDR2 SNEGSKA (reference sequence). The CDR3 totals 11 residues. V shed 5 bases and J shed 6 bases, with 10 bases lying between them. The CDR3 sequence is CSAGQGPEAFF. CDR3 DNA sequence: TGCAGTGCTGGGCAGGGTCCTGAAGCTTTCTTT.

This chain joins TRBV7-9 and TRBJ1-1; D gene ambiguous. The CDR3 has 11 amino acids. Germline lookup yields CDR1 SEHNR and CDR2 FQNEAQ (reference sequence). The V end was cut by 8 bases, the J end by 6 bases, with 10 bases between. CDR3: CASRRNAEAFF. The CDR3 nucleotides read TGTGCCAGCCGGAGAAACGCTGAAGCTTTCTTT.

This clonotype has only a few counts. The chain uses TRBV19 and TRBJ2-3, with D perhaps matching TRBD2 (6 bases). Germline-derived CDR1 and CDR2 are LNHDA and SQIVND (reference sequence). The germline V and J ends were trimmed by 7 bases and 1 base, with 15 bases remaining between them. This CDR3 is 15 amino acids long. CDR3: CASKAGGIGTDTQYF. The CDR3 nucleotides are TGTGCCAGTAAAGCCGGCGGGATTGGCACAGATACGCAGTATTTT.

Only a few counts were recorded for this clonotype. The CDR3 is CASSDTGAGKLFF. Written as DNA, the CDR3 is TGTGCCAGCAGTGACACAGGGGCCGGGAAACTGTTTTTT. This sequence joins TRBV6-1 and TRBJ1-4, with TRBD1 matching over 7 bases. The length of the CDR3 is 13 residues. Germline CDR1 and CDR2: MNHNS and SASEGT. Trimming cost V 3 bases and J 11 bases; bases outside gene matches: 6.

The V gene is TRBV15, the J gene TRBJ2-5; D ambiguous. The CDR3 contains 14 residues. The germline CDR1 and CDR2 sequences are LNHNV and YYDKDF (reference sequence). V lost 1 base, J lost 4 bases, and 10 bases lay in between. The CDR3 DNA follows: TGTGCCACCAGCAGAGTCTCTACGTCAGAGACCCAGTACTTC. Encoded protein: CATSRVSTSETQYF.

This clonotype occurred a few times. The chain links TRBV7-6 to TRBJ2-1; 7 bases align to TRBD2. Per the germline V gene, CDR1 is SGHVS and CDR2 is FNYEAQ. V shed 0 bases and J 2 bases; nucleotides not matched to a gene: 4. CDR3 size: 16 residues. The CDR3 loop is CASSLAPSGTYNEQFF. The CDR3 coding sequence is TGTGCCAGCAGCTTAGCCCCTAGCGGAACCTACAATGAGCAGTTCTTC.

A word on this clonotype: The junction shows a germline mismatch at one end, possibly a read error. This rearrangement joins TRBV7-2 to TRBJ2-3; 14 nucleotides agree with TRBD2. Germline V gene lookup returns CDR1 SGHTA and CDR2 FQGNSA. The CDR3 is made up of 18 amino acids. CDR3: CASSLTGTSGSRTDAQYF. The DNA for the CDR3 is TGTGCCAGCAGCCTCACCGGGACTAGCGGGAGCCGCACAGATGCGCAGTATTTT.

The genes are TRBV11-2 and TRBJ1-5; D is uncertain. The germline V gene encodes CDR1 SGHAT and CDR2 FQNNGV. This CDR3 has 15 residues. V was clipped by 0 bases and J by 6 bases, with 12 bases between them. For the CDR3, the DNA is TGTGCCAGCAGCTTAGACGGGTCAGGCGGTCAGCCCCAGCATTTT. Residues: CASSLDGSGGQPQHF.

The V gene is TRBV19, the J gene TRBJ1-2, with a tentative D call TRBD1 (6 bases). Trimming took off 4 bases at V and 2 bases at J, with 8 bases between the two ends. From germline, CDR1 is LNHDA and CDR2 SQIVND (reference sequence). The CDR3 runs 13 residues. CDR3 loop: CASSRQENYGYTF. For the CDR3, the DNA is TGTGCCAGTAGTAGACAGGAGAACTATGGCTACACCTTC. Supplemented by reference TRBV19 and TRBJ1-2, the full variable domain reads DGGITQSPKYLFRKEGQNVTLSCEQNLNHDAMYWYRQDPGQGLRLIYYSQIVNDFQKGDIAEGYSVSREKKESFPLTVTSAQKNPTAFYLCASSRQENYGYTFGSGTRLTVV.

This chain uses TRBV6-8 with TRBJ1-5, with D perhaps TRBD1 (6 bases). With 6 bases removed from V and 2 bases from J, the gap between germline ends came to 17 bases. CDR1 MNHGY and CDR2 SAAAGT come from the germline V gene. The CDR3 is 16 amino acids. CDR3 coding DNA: TGTGCCAGCAGCCGCCTCACAGGGTATGGCAATCAGCCCCAGCATTTT. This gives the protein CASSRLTGYGNQPQHF.

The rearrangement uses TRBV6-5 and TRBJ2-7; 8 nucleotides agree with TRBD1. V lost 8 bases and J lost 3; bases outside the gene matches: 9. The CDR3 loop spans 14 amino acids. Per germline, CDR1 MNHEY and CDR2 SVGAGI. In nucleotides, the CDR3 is TGTGCCAGCGGCGGGACAGGAACATTCTACGAGCAGTACTTC. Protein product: CASGGTGTFYEQYF.

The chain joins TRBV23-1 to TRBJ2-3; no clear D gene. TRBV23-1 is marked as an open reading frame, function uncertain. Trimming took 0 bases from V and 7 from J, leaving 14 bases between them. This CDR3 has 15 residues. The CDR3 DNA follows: TGCGCCAGCAGTCAATCCGAGGACCCCGAGAATACGCAGTATTTT. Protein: CASSQSEDPENTQYF.

The CDR3 DNA reads as TGTGCCAGCAGCCAAGGGACAGGGGACGCCGGGGAGCTGTTTTTT. This sequence encodes CASSQGTGDAGELFF. The chain carries TRBV7-4 and TRBJ2-2, with 10 bases aligning to TRBD1. The CDR3 has 15 residues. J lost 6 bases, V lost 5 bases, and 6 bases had no gene match. In germline, CDR1 is SGHVT, CDR2 SQSDAQ.

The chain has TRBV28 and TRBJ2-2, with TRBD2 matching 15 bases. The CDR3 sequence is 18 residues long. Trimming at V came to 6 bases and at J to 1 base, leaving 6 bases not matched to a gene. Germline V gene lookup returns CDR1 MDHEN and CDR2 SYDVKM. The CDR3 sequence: CASRRTSGGAVNTGELFF. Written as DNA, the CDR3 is TGTGCCAGCAGAAGGACTAGCGGGGGGGCCGTGAACACCGGGGAGCTGTTTTTT.

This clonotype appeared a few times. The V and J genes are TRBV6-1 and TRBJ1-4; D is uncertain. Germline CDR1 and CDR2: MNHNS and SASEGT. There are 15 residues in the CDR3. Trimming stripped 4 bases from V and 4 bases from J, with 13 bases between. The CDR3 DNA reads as TGTGCCAGCAGTGGAGTCGGTGGGTTTAATGAAAAACTGTTTTTT. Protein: CASSGVGGFNEKLFF.

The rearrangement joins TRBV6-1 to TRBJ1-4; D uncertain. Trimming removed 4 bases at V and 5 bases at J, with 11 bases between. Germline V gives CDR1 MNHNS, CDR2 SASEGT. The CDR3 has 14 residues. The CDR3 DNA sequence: TGTGCCAGCAGTGGGAGGTGGGCCAATGAAAAACTGTTTTTT. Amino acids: CASSGRWANEKLFF.

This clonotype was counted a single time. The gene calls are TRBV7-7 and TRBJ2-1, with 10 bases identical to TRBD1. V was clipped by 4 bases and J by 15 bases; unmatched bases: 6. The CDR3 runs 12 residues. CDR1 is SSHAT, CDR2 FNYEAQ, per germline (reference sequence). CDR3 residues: CASSSGTGVRFF. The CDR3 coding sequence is TGTGCCAGCAGCTCAGGGACAGGGGTTCGGTTCTTC.

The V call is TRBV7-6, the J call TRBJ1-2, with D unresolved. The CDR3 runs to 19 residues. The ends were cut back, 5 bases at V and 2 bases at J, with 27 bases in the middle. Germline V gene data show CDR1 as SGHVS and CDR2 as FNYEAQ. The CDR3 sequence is CASSPLISPRDGANYGYTF. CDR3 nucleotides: TGTGCCAGCAGCCCACTTATATCCCCTCGTGACGGTGCAAACTATGGCTACACCTTC.

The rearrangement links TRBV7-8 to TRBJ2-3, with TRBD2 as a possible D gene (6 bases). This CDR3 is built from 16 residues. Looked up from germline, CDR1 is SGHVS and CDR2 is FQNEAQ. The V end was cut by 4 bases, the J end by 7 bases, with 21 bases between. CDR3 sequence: CASSSYRLGEGNTQYF. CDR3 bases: TGTGCCAGCAGCTCCTACCGACTAGGAGAGGGGAATACGCAGTATTTT.

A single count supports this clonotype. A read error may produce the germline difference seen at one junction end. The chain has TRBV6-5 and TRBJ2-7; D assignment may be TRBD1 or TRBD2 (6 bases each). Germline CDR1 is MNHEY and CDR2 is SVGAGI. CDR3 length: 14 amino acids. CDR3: CVSSYLIGGGEQYF. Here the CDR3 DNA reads TGTGTCAGCAGTTACCTCATCGGGGGCGGCGAGCAGTACTTC.

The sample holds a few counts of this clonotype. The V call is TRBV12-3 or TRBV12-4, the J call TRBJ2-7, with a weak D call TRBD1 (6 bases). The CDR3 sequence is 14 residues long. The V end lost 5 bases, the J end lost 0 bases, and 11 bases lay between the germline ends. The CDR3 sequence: CASSARDNSYEQYF. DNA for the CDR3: TGTGCCAGCAGTGCACGGGACAACTCCTACGAGCAGTACTTC.

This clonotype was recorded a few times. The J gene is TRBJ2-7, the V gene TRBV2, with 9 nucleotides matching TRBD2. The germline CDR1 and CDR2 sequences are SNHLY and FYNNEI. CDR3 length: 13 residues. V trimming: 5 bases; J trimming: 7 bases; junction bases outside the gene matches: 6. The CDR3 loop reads CASSMGLAQEQYF. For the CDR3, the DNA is TGTGCCAGCAGTATGGGACTAGCACAGGAGCAGTACTTC. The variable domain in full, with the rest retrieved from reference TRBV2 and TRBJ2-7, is EPEVTQTPSHQVTQMGQEVILRCVPISNHLYFYWYRQILGQKVEFLVSFYNNEISEKSEIFDDQFSVERPDGSNFTLKIRSTKLEDSAMYFCASSMGLAQEQYFGPGTRLTVT.

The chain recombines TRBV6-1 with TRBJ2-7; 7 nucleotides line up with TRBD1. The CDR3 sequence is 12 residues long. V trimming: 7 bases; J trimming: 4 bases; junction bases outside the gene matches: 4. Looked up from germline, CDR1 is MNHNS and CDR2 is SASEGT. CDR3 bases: TGTGCCAGCACGGGACAGTGGTACGAGCAGTACTTC. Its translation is CASTGQWYEQYF.

The CDR3 region has the DNA TGTGCCAGCAGCGTAGTGGCAGTCCCAATTTACGAGCAGTACTTC. This translates into CASSVVAVPIYEQYF. The V gene is TRBV9, the J gene TRBJ2-7; D is undetermined. The CDR3 extends over 15 amino acids. The germline V and J ends were trimmed by 0 bases and 4 bases, with 14 bases remaining between them. Germline values: CDR1 SGDLS, CDR2 YYNGEE.

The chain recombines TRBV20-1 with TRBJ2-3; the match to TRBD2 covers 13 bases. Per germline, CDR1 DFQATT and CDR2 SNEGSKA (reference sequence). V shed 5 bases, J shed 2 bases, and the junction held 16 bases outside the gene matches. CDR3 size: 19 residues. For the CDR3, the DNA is TGCAGTGCTGTTTACTATGGACTAGCGGGGGAGATGTCCACAGATACGCAGTATTTT. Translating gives CSAVYYGLAGEMSTDTQYF.

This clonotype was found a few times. CDR3 region: CATSRERAETQYF. Here the CDR3 DNA reads TGTGCCACCAGCAGAGAGAGGGCAGAGACCCAGTACTTC. The chain employs TRBV15 and TRBJ2-5, with D perhaps matching TRBD2 (5 bases). Germline values: CDR1 LNHNV, CDR2 YYDKDF (reference sequence). The CDR3 runs to 13 residues. Trimming shortened V by 0 bases and J by 4 bases, and 6 bases separated the two germline ends.